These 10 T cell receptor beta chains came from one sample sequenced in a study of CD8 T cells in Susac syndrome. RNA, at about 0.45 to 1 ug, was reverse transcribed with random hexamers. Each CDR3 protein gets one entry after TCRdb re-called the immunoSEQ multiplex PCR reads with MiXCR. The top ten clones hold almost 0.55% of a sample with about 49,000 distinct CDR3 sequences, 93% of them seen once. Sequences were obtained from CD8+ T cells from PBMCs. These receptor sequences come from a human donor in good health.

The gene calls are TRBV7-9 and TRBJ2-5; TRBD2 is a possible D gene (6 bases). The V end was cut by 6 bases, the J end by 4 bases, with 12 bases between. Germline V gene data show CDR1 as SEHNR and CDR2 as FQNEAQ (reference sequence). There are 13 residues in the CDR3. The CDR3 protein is CASSRGGRETQYF. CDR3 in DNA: TGTGCCAGCAGTCGGGGAGGTAGAGAGACCCAGTACTTC.

CDR3 amino acids: CASSKSLAENTGELFF. For the CDR3, the DNA is TGCGCCAGCAGCAAGTCACTAGCGGAGAACACCGGGGAGCTGTTTTTT. This chain links TRBV4-1 with TRBJ2-2, with TRBD2 matching over 8 bases. The germline V gene has CDR1 MGHRA and CDR2 YSYEKL. Trimming took 5 bases from V and 1 from J; bases not matched to a gene: 6. This CDR3 has 16 amino acids.

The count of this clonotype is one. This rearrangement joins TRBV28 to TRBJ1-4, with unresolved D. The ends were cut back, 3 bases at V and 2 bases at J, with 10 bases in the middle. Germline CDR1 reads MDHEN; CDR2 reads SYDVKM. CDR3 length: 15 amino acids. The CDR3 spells CASSFLGLTNEKLFF. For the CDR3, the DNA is TGTGCCAGCAGTTTCCTCGGATTGACTAATGAAAAACTGTTTTTT.

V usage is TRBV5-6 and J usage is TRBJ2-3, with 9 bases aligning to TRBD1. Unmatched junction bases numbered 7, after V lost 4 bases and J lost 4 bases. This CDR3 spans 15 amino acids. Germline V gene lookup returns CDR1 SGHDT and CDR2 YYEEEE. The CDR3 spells CASSLTGGTSDTQYF. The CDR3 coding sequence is TGTGCCAGCAGCCTGACAGGGGGTACTTCAGATACGCAGTATTTT.

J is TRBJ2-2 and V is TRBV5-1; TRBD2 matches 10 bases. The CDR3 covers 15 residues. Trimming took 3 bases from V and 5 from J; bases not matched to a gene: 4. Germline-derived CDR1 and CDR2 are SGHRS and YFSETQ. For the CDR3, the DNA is TGCGCCAGCAGCTGGGCTAGCGGGAGTACCGGGGAGCTGTTTTTT. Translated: CASSWASGSTGELFF. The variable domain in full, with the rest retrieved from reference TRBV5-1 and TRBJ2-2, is KAGVTQTPRYLIKTRGQQVTLSCSPISGHRSVSWYQQTPGQGLQFLFEYFSETQRNKGNFPGRFSGRQFSNSRSEMNVSTLELGDSALYLCASSWASGSTGELFFGEGSRLTVL.

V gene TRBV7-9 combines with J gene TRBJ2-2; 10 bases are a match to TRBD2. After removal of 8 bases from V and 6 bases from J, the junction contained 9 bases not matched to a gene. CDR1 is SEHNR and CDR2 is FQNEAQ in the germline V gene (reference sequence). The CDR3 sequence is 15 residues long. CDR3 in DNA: TGTGCCAGCCGATCGACTAGCGGGTCCTCCGGGGAGCTGTTTTTT. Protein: CASRSTSGSSGELFF.

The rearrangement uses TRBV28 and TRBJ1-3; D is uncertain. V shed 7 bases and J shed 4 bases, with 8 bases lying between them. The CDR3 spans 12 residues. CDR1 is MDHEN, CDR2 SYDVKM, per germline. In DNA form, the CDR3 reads TGTGCCAGCAAAACGAAAGGAAACACCATATATTTT. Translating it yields CASKTKGNTIYF.

CDR3 amino acids: CASSDGGRGYTEAFF. In nucleotides, the CDR3 is TGTGCCAGCAGCGACGGAGGCAGGGGGTACACTGAAGCTTTCTTT. The rearrangement links TRBV7-9 to TRBJ1-1; 7 positions agree with TRBD1. The CDR3 covers 15 residues. The V segment lost 5 bases and the J segment 3 bases; nucleotides outside the gene matches: 9. From germline, CDR1 is SEHNR and CDR2 FQNEAQ (reference sequence).

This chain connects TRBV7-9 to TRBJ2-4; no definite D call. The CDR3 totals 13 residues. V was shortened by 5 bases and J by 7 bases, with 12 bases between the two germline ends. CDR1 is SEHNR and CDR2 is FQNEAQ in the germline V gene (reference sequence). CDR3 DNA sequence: TGTGCCAGCAGCCCCCTCGGAGACAACATTCAGTACTTC. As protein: CASSPLGDNIQYF. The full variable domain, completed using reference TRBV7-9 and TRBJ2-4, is DTGVSQNPRHKITKRGQNVTFRCDPISEHNRLYWYRQTLGQGPEFLTYFQNEAQLEKSRLLSDRFSAERPKGSFSTLEIQRTEQGDSAMYLCASSPLGDNIQYFGAGTRLSVL.

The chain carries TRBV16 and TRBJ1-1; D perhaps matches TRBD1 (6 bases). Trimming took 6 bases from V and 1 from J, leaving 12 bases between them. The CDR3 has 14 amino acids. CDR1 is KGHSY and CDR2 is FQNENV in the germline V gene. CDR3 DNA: TGTGCCAGCAGAGAGGCGACAGGGAACACTGAAGCTTTCTTT. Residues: CASREATGNTEAFF.